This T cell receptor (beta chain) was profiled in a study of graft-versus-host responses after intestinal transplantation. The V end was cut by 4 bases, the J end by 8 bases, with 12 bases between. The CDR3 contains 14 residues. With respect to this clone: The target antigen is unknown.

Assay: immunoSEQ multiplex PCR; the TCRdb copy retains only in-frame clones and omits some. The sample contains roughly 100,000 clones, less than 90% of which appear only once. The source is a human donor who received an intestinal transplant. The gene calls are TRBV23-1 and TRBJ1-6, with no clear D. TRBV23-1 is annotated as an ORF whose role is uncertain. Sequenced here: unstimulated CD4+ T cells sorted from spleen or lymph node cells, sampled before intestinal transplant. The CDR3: CASSRLGYYSPLHF. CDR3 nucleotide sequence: TGCGCCAGCAGTCGGCTGGGCTACTATTCACCCCTCCACTTT.